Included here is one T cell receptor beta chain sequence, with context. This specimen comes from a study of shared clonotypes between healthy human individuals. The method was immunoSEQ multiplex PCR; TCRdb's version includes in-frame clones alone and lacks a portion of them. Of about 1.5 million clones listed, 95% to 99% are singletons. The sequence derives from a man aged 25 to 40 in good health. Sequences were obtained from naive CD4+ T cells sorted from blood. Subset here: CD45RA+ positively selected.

CDR3 nucleotide sequence: TGTGCCAGCAGTTCTCAAGGACAAAAGGCAGATACGCAGTATTTT. Translated, it gives CASSSQGQKADTQYF. V and J are TRBV28 and TRBJ2-3; tentative D call: TRBD1 (5 bases). There are 15 residues in the CDR3. Per the germline V gene, CDR1 is MDHEN and CDR2 is SYDVKM. V was clipped by 4 bases and J by 4 bases, with 15 bases between them. The full variable domain, completed using reference TRBV28 and TRBJ2-3, is DVKVTQSSRYLVKRTGEKVFLECVQDMDHENMFWYRQDPGLGLRLIYFSYDVKMKEKGDIPEGYSVSREKKERFSLILESASTNQTSMYLCASSSQGQKADTQYFGPGTRLTVL.